This T cell receptor beta chain stems from a study of blood T cell repertoires in COVID-19. Germline loops: CDR1 MNHEY, CDR2 SMNVEV (reference sequence). With 3 bases removed from V and 5 bases from J, the gap between germline ends came to 11 bases. The CDR3 spans 14 residues. Enrollees, roughly 18 to 89 years old, lived in 24 US areas. Self-reported history from a screening survey and questionnaire set each donor's cohort. This table comes from immunoSEQ multiplex PCR, and its TCRdb copy is limited to in-frame clones, with some not included. The top ten hold 2% to 3% of the sample, which has 260,000 or so clones, 75% to 90% seen once.

The sample comprised PBMCs or T cells enriched from blood (not recorded which). This chain connects TRBV27 to TRBJ1-5; D not resolved. The sequence derives from a woman between 50 and 59 years old who had recovered from COVID-19. CDR3 bases: TGTGCCAGCAGTTTGAAACAGTTAGATCAGCCCCAGCATTTT. It specifies CASSLKQLDQPQHF.